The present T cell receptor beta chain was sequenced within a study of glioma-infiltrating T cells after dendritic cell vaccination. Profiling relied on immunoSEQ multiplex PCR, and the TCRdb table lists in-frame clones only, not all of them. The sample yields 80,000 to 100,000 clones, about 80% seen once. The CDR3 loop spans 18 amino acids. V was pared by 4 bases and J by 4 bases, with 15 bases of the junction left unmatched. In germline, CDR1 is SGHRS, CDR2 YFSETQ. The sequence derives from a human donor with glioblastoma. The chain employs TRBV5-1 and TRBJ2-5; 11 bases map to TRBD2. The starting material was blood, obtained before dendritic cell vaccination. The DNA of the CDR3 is TGCGCCAGCAGCCTTGGGTACGCTACTAGCGGGAGTTCAGAGACCCAGTACTTC. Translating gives CASSLGYATSGSSETQYF.